Sequencing of this T cell receptor beta chain was carried out in a study of monozygotic twins with inflammatory bowel disease (dated by TCRdb to the late 2010s). A note on the overall study: A total of some 30 monozygotic twin pairs were included in the full study, comprising nine German pairs (four IBD-concordant, five IBD-discordant) and 19 IBD-discordant Danish pairs. Disease-associated traits were sought mainly through comparisons between IBD patients and their genetically identical healthy co-twins within discordant pairs. Each individual had, on average, about 151 000 unique TCRalpha sequences and 181 000 unique TCRbeta sequences available for analysis. What the study reported, not specific to this receptor: Because patients received different immunosuppressive treatments, the repertoires may have picked up extra background noise and variability between individuals. No difference in repertoire similarity was observed between concordant and discordant twins, possibly owing to limited statistical power. No single strong signal or clonotype linked to IBD turned up in the results, so the idea that one exists was not supported. The analysis was unable to tell different T cell subtypes apart. Fewer clonotypes were shared with other individuals by IBD patients than by healthy twins, most markedly in patients showing signs of disease activity. Measured by the inverse Simpson index, TCRbeta repertoire diversity was lower in IBD patients than in their healthy co-twins.

A word on this clonotype: Its antigen remains unidentified.

From each donor, an approximately 2.3 ml peripheral blood sample was collected into PAXgene tubes and kept at -80 degrees C. Without any T cell sorting, total RNA was extracted from whole blood using the PAXgene blood miRNA kit on an automated QIAcube. Deep TCRalpha and TCRbeta repertoire profiling with unique molecular barcoding was performed on peripheral blood of monozygotic twin pairs concordant or discordant for inflammatory bowel disease. Smoking habits were recorded for all twin pairs, with individuals classified as current, former or never smokers. The CDR3 sequence holds 19 residues, the cysteine and phenylalanine included. The DNA is unrecorded. Based on the germline V gene (reference sequence), the CDR1 and CDR2 sequences are DFQATT and SNEGSKA. The library was prepared using 5' RACE. Each TCR library was prepared from around 3,400 ng of total RNA. cDNA was synthesized with SMARTScribe reverse transcriptase in eight separate reactions per sample. During cDNA synthesis, template switching introduced unique molecular identifiers that contained a 6-nucleotide sample barcode. Two nested PCRs of 16 and 9 cycles amplified the TCRalpha and TCRbeta cDNA, and bead purification followed each PCR. Before amplification, the cDNA was treated with uracil DNA-glycosylase and purified using the QIAquick PCR purification kit. The second PCR added Illumina TruSeq-compatible adapters along with sample-specific barcodes. Library quality and concentration were assessed using TapeStation and Qubit, and approximately 5 ng of each library was pooled. Sequencing of pooled libraries was carried out on an Illumina HiSeq2500 single-index Rapid Run using 2 x 100 bp reads and custom sequencing primers. In the source study's methods: UMI-based consensus assembly with MiGEC version 1.2.6 was used to correct PCR and sequencing errors. MiXCR version 2.1.1 was used to carry out V(D)J alignment, clonotype assembly and CDR3 extraction. Gene usage, clonotype sharing and MAIT/NKT TCR abundance were normalised by analysing the top 1000, 10 000 and 20 000 clonotypes per sample. Diversity was computed as the inverse Simpson index with the vegan R package after downsampling to 27 000 UMIs. Paired Mann-Whitney U tests on discordant twin pairs were used, with Benjamini-Hochberg multiple-testing correction. TCRdb reprocessed the raw reads; every CDR3 protein sequence is a single record, and DNA is not supplied. The V and J calls and clone size come from TCRdb's table, not from the authors' own analysis. The sample's own table lists 300,000 to 400,000 distinct CDR3 sequences. The ten largest make up 2% to 2.5% of the sample.

The sequence is built from TRBV20-1 and TRBJ2-1; TCRdb calls TRBD2, which cannot be checked without DNA. The TCR sequence derives from a human donor with ulcerative colitis or Crohn's disease, or a healthy co-twin of an affected twin (not recorded which). Sequencing was performed on blood. The CDR3 in this case is CSALRSTSGRPRSYNEQFF.